This TCR beta chain was obtained from a study of blood T cell repertoires in COVID-19. This CDR3 contains 16 residues. Germline values: CDR1 LGHNA, CDR2 YNFKEQ. V lost 7 bases, J lost 0 bases, and 18 bases lay in between. TCRdb's copy holds only in-frame clones and misses some; the assay was immunoSEQ multiplex PCR. The data show roughly 430,000 clones, roughly 84% seen once. This sequence originates from a woman between 18 and 29 years old who had been exposed to COVID-19. The J gene is TRBJ1-2, the V gene TRBV4-2, with D possibly being TRBD1 (5 bases). The sample was PBMCs or T cells enriched from blood (not recorded which). In DNA form, the CDR3 reads TGTGCCAGCACCCCGAGCGGGGCAGGCACTAACTATGGCTACACCTTC. Amino acids: CASTPSGAGTNYGYTF.